This T cell receptor beta chain was identified in a study of OX40 agonist ivuxolimab in advanced cancers. For the study at large: Mean age 60 years, range 23 to 79; 82.7% male.

The repertoire was sequenced with immunoSEQ multiplex PCR; TCRdb's copy has only in-frame clones and lacks some. The sample lists about 47,000 clones, 70% to 90% occurring once. Whole-study findings and limits: On average, CD8+ T cells showed a greater number of expanded clones than CD4+. Clonal expansion by week 6 occurred in CD4+ and CD8+ blood T cells (at 0.1 to 3.0 mg/kg).

The CDR3 contains 15 residues. The V gene lost 7 bases and the J gene lost 0 bases, with 15 bases spanning the gap. The germline V gene encodes CDR1 MNHEY and CDR2 SVGAGI. A word on this clone: The antigen remains undetermined.

Source: CD4+ or CD8+ T cells sorted from blood, taken in a trial of the OX40 agonist ivuxolimab. The TCR sequence derives from an adult with an advanced solid tumor such as melanoma, head and neck, liver or kidney cancer. This rearrangement joins TRBV6-5 to TRBJ1-2, with a possible D match to TRBD1 (5 bases). CDR3 sequence reads: CASTSPRGANYGYTF. Here the CDR3 DNA reads TGTGCCAGCACCTCCCCGAGGGGAGCTAACTATGGCTACACCTTC.